This T cell receptor beta chain emerged from a study of early T cells in non-severe SARS-CoV-2 infection. The germline V gene encodes CDR1 MNHEY and CDR2 SMNVEV (reference sequence). This CDR3 spans 12 amino acids. V lost 3 bases and J lost 4, with 3 bases in between. MiXCR was run by TCRdb on the 5' RACE reads, yielding one entry per CDR3 protein. The data hold over 30,000 distinct CDR3 sequences, with 4.7% observed a single time. The table lists this clonotype with many counts. The sequence came from an adult who was a healthcare worker with PCR-confirmed SARS-CoV-2 infection or an uninfected control (not recorded which). This rearrangement joins TRBV27 to TRBJ1-4; D ambiguous. Sample: whole blood. CDR3 protein: CASSFLNEKLFF. The CDR3 nucleotides are TGTGCCAGCAGTTTCCTTAATGAAAAACTGTTTTTT.